The source of this T cell receptor beta chain is a study of CD8 T cells in ankylosing spondylitis. Study results and limitations: Seemingly characteristic of ankylosing spondylitis blood was a TCR beta motif consisting of 7 or 8 highly homologous variants.

MiXCR, run by TCRdb on the 5' RACE reads, gives a single entry per CDR3 protein. The data contain fewer than 250,000 distinct CDR3 sequences, roughly a tenth of them singletons. This clonotype was observed a few times. The antigen is not known. CDR3 length equals 17 residues. Unmatched junction bases numbered 13, after V lost 2 bases and J lost 6 bases. Per the germline V gene, CDR1 is SGHTA and CDR2 is FQGNSA. This receptor was obtained from a male donor with ankylosing spondylitis or in good health (not recorded which). This chain links TRBV7-2 with TRBJ2-3; the match to TRBD2 covers 8 bases. The sample comprised blood, either unsorted or a sorted T cell fraction (not recorded which). This chain's CDR3 is CASSLPGGAGDYDTQYF. The CDR3 DNA reads TGTGCCAGCAGCTTACCCGGGGGAGCGGGAGATTACGATACGCAGTATTTT.